This TCR beta chain originates from a study of T cell responses to AZD1222 COVID-19 vaccine. Findings of the study overall: Spike was spanned by vaccine-associated CD4 TCRs, which were dominant at 160-218 and 743-854.

Looked up from germline, CDR1 is MNHEY and CDR2 is SVGEGT. V lost 5 bases, J lost 2 bases, and 20 bases lay in between. This CDR3 contains 17 residues. The table came from immunoSEQ multiplex PCR; TCRdb's copy has only in-frame clones and leaves some out. The sample lists approximately 140,000 clones; 80% to 90% were seen once. This clone has a handful of counts. Its antigen is unknown. The input for sequencing was peripheral blood, taken on day 0 of AZD1222 vaccination. The receptor was derived from an adult in good health. The chain joins TRBV6-2 or TRBV6-3 to TRBJ2-3; D might be TRBD2 (6 bases). As DNA, the CDR3 is TGTGCCAGCAGTACTCCCTCGAGCGGGCTGAACACAGATACGCAGTATTTT. This encodes CASSTPSSGLNTDTQYF.